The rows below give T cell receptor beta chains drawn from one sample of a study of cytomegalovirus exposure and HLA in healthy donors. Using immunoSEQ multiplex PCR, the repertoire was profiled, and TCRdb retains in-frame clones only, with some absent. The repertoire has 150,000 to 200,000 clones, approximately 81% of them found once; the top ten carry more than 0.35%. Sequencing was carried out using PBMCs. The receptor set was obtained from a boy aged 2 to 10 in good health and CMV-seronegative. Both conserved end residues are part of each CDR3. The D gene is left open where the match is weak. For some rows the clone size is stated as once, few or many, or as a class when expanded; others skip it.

cdr3_nt: TGTGCCAGTACCGTGACAGGGGCCGGAACTGAAGCTTTCTTT; cdr3_aa: CASTVTGAGTEAFF; d_call: TRBD1; j_call: TRBJ1-1; v_call: TRBV19; clone_size: NA
cdr3_nt: TGTGCCAGTAGTACACCTGCGGGGGGTGGCTACACCTTC; cdr3_aa: CASSTPAGGGYTF; d_call: NA; j_call: TRBJ1-2; v_call: TRBV19; clone_size: NA
cdr3_nt: TGCAGTGCTAGACAGGGAAACACCATATATTTT; cdr3_aa: CSARQGNTIYF; d_call: NA; j_call: TRBJ1-3; v_call: TRBV20-1; clone_size: NA
cdr3_nt: TGTGCCAGCAGCTTATGGCAGGGAAGCTCTGGAAACACCATATATTTT; cdr3_aa: CASSLWQGSSGNTIYF; d_call: NA; j_call: TRBJ1-3; v_call: TRBV7-9; clone_size: NA
cdr3_nt: TGCAGCGTGGGGGGGGACGGCCTCTCCTACGAGCAGTACTTC; cdr3_aa: CSVGGDGLSYEQYF; d_call: TRBD2; j_call: TRBJ2-7; v_call: TRBV29-1; clone_size: NA
cdr3_nt: TGTGCCAGTAGTATTTGGGGACAGGGATACAATGAGCAGTTCTTC; cdr3_aa: CASSIWGQGYNEQFF; d_call: TRBD1; j_call: TRBJ2-1; v_call: TRBV19; clone_size: NA
cdr3_nt: TGTGCCAGCGGTGATCAGCGCCTACACACTGAAGCTTTCTTT; cdr3_aa: CASGDQRLHTEAFF; d_call: NA; j_call: TRBJ1-1; v_call: TRBV2; clone_size: NA
cdr3_nt: TGTGCCTGGAGCGCAAATTGGGACAGGGGATCAGCTTTCTTT; cdr3_aa: CAWSANWDRGSAFF; d_call: TRBD1; j_call: TRBJ1-1; v_call: TRBV30; clone_size: NA
cdr3_nt: TGCAGCGTTCTCCAGGGACAGGCTAACTATGGCTACACCTTC; cdr3_aa: CSVLQGQANYGYTF; d_call: TRBD1; j_call: TRBJ1-2; v_call: TRBV29-1; clone_size: NA
cdr3_nt: TGTGCCATCAGTGAGGGGACTAGCGGGACGTACAATGAGCAGTTCTTC; cdr3_aa: CAISEGTSGTYNEQFF; d_call: TRBD2; j_call: TRBJ2-1; v_call: TRBV10-3; clone_size: few
cdr3_nt: TGTGCCAGCAGTTTTACTGGGGCCAACGTCCTGACTTTC; cdr3_aa: CASSFTGANVLTF; d_call: NA; j_call: TRBJ2-6; v_call: TRBV27; clone_size: NA
cdr3_nt: TGTGCCAGCAGCTTAGGGGGACTAGTGACCTACAATGAGCAGTTCTTC; cdr3_aa: CASSLGGLVTYNEQFF; d_call: TRBD2; j_call: TRBJ2-1; v_call: TRBV11-2; clone_size: few
cdr3_nt: TGTGCCAGCAGTCCTCTAGGGGTCGAGCAGTACTTC; cdr3_aa: CASSPLGVEQYF; d_call: NA; j_call: TRBJ2-7; v_call: TRBV14; clone_size: NA
cdr3_nt: TGCGCCAGCAGATCGCGACCGACAGGGACACCAAACGAGCAGTACTTC; cdr3_aa: CASRSRPTGTPNEQYF; d_call: TRBD1; j_call: TRBJ2-7; v_call: TRBV23-1; clone_size: NA
cdr3_nt: TGTGCCAGCAGGCCGGGACTAAGGACCGGGGAGCTGTTTTTT; cdr3_aa: CASRPGLRTGELFF; d_call: TRBD2; j_call: TRBJ2-2; v_call: TRBV5-5; clone_size: NA
cdr3_nt: TGTGCCAGCAGCTCACAGGGAGCTGAAAAACTGTTTTTT; cdr3_aa: CASSSQGAEKLFF; d_call: NA; j_call: TRBJ1-4; v_call: TRBV5-6; clone_size: NA
cdr3_nt: TGCGCCAGCAGCCAAGAACCTCAGGGGGCCGACGAGCAGTACTTC; cdr3_aa: CASSQEPQGADEQYF; d_call: TRBD1; j_call: TRBJ2-7; v_call: TRBV4-1; clone_size: NA
cdr3_nt: TGTGCCAGCAGCAATACAGGGATAAATGAAAAACTGTTTTTT; cdr3_aa: CASSNTGINEKLFF; d_call: NA; j_call: TRBJ1-4; v_call: TRBV5-6; clone_size: NA
cdr3_nt: TGTGCCAGCAGTGGTCCAAGGGACAGGGGGCGAAACCCTAATTTC; cdr3_aa: CASSGPRDRGRNPNF; d_call: TRBD1; j_call: TRBJ2-7; v_call: TRBV6-1; clone_size: few
cdr3_nt: TGTGCCAGTAGTAACCGGGTAGACGGCACTGAAGCTTTCTTT; cdr3_aa: CASSNRVDGTEAFF; d_call: NA; j_call: TRBJ1-1; v_call: TRBV19; clone_size: few
cdr3_nt: TGTGCCAGCAGCTTAGGGCTAGCGGGAGCGTACCCAGATACGCAGTATTTT; cdr3_aa: CASSLGLAGAYPDTQYF; d_call: TRBD2; j_call: TRBJ2-3; v_call: TRBV7-2; clone_size: NA
cdr3_nt: TGTGCCAGCAGCCCGGCCCCCCCGGGGAGGTACACTGAAGCTTTCTTT; cdr3_aa: CASSPAPPGRYTEAFF; d_call: NA; j_call: TRBJ1-1; v_call: TRBV14; clone_size: NA
cdr3_nt: TGTGCCAGCAGCTTAGAAAACAGGGGCTACGAGCAGTACTTC; cdr3_aa: CASSLENRGYEQYF; d_call: TRBD1; j_call: TRBJ2-7; v_call: TRBV13; clone_size: NA
cdr3_nt: TGTGCCAGCTCCGGGCTAGCGGGATTAGAGACCCAGTACTTC; cdr3_aa: CASSGLAGLETQYF; d_call: TRBD2; j_call: TRBJ2-5; v_call: TRBV7-2; clone_size: NA
cdr3_nt: TGTGCCAGTAGTAACGATCCAGGAGGGAGCGAGCAGTACTTC; cdr3_aa: CASSNDPGGSEQYF; d_call: NA; j_call: TRBJ2-7; v_call: TRBV19; clone_size: once
cdr3_nt: TGTGCCAGCAGTCCGCCGGGTCCCGAAGCTTTCTTT; cdr3_aa: CASSPPGPEAFF; d_call: NA; j_call: TRBJ1-1; v_call: TRBV6-5; clone_size: few
cdr3_nt: TGTGCCAGTTTACAGGGGGGCACCTACGAGCAGTACTTC; cdr3_aa: CASLQGGTYEQYF; d_call: TRBD1; j_call: TRBJ2-7; v_call: TRBV28; clone_size: NA
cdr3_nt: TGTGCCAGCAGGGGTCAGGGGGGACTAGCGGGAATCGGAGAAGAGACCCAGTACTTC; cdr3_aa: CASRGQGGLAGIGEETQYF; d_call: TRBD2; j_call: TRBJ2-5; v_call: TRBV28; clone_size: NA
cdr3_nt: TGTGCCAGCAGCTTGGCCGCGACAGGGAATGAAAAACTGTTTTTT; cdr3_aa: CASSLAATGNEKLFF; d_call: TRBD1; j_call: TRBJ1-4; v_call: TRBV5-4; clone_size: few
cdr3_nt: TGTGCCATCAGTGAAGGGGCGGAAGCTTTCTTT; cdr3_aa: CAISEGAEAFF; d_call: NA; j_call: TRBJ1-1; v_call: TRBV10-3; clone_size: NA
cdr3_nt: TGTGCCAGCAGCCTTTCGAACACCGGGGAGCTGTTTTTT; cdr3_aa: CASSLSNTGELFF; d_call: NA; j_call: TRBJ2-2; v_call: TRBV11-3; clone_size: NA
cdr3_nt: TGTGCCAGCAGTCGCGCTAGCGGAGCTACCGGGGAGCTGTTTTTT; cdr3_aa: CASSRASGATGELFF; d_call: TRBD2; j_call: TRBJ2-2; v_call: TRBV27; clone_size: NA
cdr3_nt: TGTGCCAGCACCCGACCGACATTTGATGAAAAACTGTTTTTT; cdr3_aa: CASTRPTFDEKLFF; d_call: NA; j_call: TRBJ1-4; v_call: TRBV28; clone_size: NA
cdr3_nt: TGTGCCAGCAGCTTAGGTAACCGGGACAGACCCTACGAGCAGTACTTC; cdr3_aa: CASSLGNRDRPYEQYF; d_call: TRBD1; j_call: TRBJ2-7; v_call: TRBV7-9; clone_size: few
cdr3_nt: TGTGCCAGCGGGAGCCTTCAACACTACGAGCAGTACTTC; cdr3_aa: CASGSLQHYEQYF; d_call: NA; j_call: TRBJ2-7; v_call: TRBV28; clone_size: NA
cdr3_nt: TGCGCCAGTCGCCGGGGACAAGGGGACACCTACGAGCAGTACTTC; cdr3_aa: CASRRGQGDTYEQYF; d_call: NA; j_call: TRBJ2-7; v_call: TRBV5-1; clone_size: NA
cdr3_nt: TGTGCCAGCAGCCCAGGGGGCCCTGGAAACACCATATATTTT; cdr3_aa: CASSPGGPGNTIYF; d_call: TRBD1; j_call: TRBJ1-3; v_call: TRBV7-6; clone_size: NA
cdr3_nt: TGTGCCATCGCCTCTTCTCCGGGACTAGCGGGAGATGAGCAGTTCTTC; cdr3_aa: CAIASSPGLAGDEQFF; d_call: TRBD2; j_call: TRBJ2-1; v_call: TRBV10-3; clone_size: once